The clone carrying this TCR beta chain was observed once. These data belong to a study of blood T cell repertoires in COVID-19. Generated by immunoSEQ multiplex PCR, the TCRdb table keeps only in-frame clones and is missing some. There are 150,000 to 200,000 clones in the sample; 80% occur only once, and 14% lies in the top ten. This clonotype originated in a man aged 55 to 70 who had been exposed to COVID-19. Sequencing was performed on PBMCs or T cells enriched from blood (not recorded which).

The DNA for the CDR3 is TGTGCCAGCAGCCCAGGCGATCTGAGGAACACTGAAGCTTTCTTT. Translated: CASSPGDLRNTEAFF. The genes are TRBV7-3 and TRBJ1-1; no clear D. Germline CDR1 is SGHTA and CDR2 is FQGTGA. The CDR3 is 15 amino acids. The V and J ends lost 5 bases and 1 base respectively, with 14 bases between them.